Each of the 30 T cell receptor beta chains below was sequenced from the same sample in a study of T cell responses to AZD1222 COVID-19 vaccine. Here immunoSEQ multiplex PCR was the method, and the copy in TCRdb shows in-frame clones only, minus some. The data hold 150,000 to 200,000 clones, with approximately 90% observed a single time. The sequences come from peripheral blood, collected on day 0 of AZD1222 vaccination. The receptors shown here come from an adult in good health.

The chain couples TRBV29-1 to TRBJ1-2, with 9 bases matching TRBD1. V gave up 6 bases and J gave up 10 bases; unmatched junction bases: 9. This CDR3 is 12 amino acids long. Per the germline V gene, CDR1 is SQVTM and CDR2 is ANQGSEA. Here the CDR3 reads CSVAGGQGIYTF. The CDR3 DNA reads as TGCAGCGTGGCTGGGGGACAGGGCATCTACACCTTC. The full variable domain, completed using reference TRBV29-1 and TRBJ1-2, is SAVISQKPSRDICQRGTSLTIQCQVDSQVTMMFWYRQQPGQSLTLIATANQGSEATYESGFVIDKFPISRPNLTFSTLTVSNMSPEDSSIYLCSVAGGQGIYTFGSGTRLTVV.

CDR3 amino acids: CASSRTSAYEQYF. The CDR3 DNA reads TGTGCCAGCAGTCGGACTAGCGCCTACGAGCAGTACTTC. The rearrangement uses TRBV12-3 or TRBV12-4 and TRBJ2-7; 9 bases match TRBD2. The J segment lost 2 bases and the V segment lost 5 bases, leaving 1 base of the junction unmatched. This CDR3 contains 13 residues.

The chain links TRBV29-1 to TRBJ2-7; unclear D gene. The germline V gene has CDR1 SQVTM and CDR2 ANQGSEA. V was clipped by 2 bases and J by 6 bases, with 8 bases between them. The CDR3 has 11 amino acids. The CDR3 nucleotides read TGCAGCGTTGAAAGAGGATCCGAGCAGTACTTC. Residues: CSVERGSEQYF.

The chain has TRBV19 and TRBJ1-1; possibly TRBD1 for D (6 bases). There are 15 residues in the CDR3. CDR1 and CDR2 from the germline V gene are LNHDA and SQIVND (reference sequence). Trimming removed 4 bases from V and 10 bases from J, with 22 bases in between. The CDR3 DNA is TGTGCCAGTAGTACTACTCACGACAGGCGGGTCCCAGCTTTCTTT. Its translation is CASSTTHDRRVPAFF.

The rearrangement joins TRBV27 to TRBJ2-7, with a possible D match to TRBD2 (6 bases). The CDR3 is 14 residues long. Germline V gives CDR1 MNHEY, CDR2 SMNVEV (reference sequence). Deletions cut 6 bases from V and 2 bases from J, with 14 bases between. The CDR3 sequence: CASRFAGSTYEQYF. The CDR3 DNA sequence: TGTGCCAGCAGGTTTGCGGGGTCGACCTACGAGCAGTACTTC.

The chain has TRBV7-9 and TRBJ1-3, with D possibly being TRBD1 (5 bases). The CDR3 consists of 15 residues. Trimming left V 5 bases short and J 0 bases short, with 11 bases between. CDR1 and CDR2 from the germline V gene are SEHNR and FQNEAQ (reference sequence). Written as DNA, the CDR3 is TGTGCCAGCAGCGGACACCTGAGCTCTGGAAACACCATATATTTT. Protein product: CASSGHLSSGNTIYF. Variable domain in full (rest from reference TRBV7-9 and TRBJ1-3): DTGVSQNPRHKITKRGQNVTFRCDPISEHNRLYWYRQTLGQGPEFLTYFQNEAQLEKSRLLSDRFSAERPKGSFSTLEIQRTEQGDSAMYLCASSGHLSSGNTIYFGEGSWLTVV.

This chain links TRBV18 with TRBJ1-2; TRBD1 is a possible D gene (5 bases). There are 14 residues in the CDR3. Trimming left V 6 bases short and J 4 bases short, with 15 bases between. From germline, CDR1 is KGHSH and CDR2 LQKENI. CDR3 protein: CASSPGGSSYGYTF. The CDR3 nucleotides read TGTGCCAGCTCCCCCGGGGGGTCATCCTATGGCTACACCTTC.

The J gene is TRBJ1-2, the V gene TRBV27; 8 nucleotides line up with TRBD1. The germline V gene encodes CDR1 MNHEY and CDR2 SMNVEV (reference sequence). The CDR3 totals 16 residues. V was clipped by 3 bases and J by 0 bases; unmatched bases: 6. The DNA for the CDR3 is TGTGCCAGCAGTTTTGTTGGCAGGGGGCCTAACTATGGCTACACCTTC. It translates to CASSFVGRGPNYGYTF.

In its sample, this clone was seen a few times. The rearrangement joins TRBV30 to TRBJ1-2; TRBD1 is a possible D gene (6 bases). The CDR3 has 14 amino acids. CDR1 is GTSNPN and CDR2 is SVGIG in the germline V gene (reference sequence). The V end was cut by 0 bases, the J end by 4 bases, with 12 bases between. The CDR3 nucleotides read TGTGCCTGGAGTGTCCCTACGGGGGCCTATGGCTACACCTTC. This sequence encodes CAWSVPTGAYGYTF.

The chain uses TRBV6-2 or TRBV6-3 and TRBJ2-3, with unresolved D. V lost 0 bases, J lost 2 bases, and 12 bases lay in between. CDR3 length: 16 residues. Germline CDR1 MNHEY, CDR2 SVGEGT. CDR3 residues: CASSYSQGRYTDTQYF. CDR3 sequence (DNA): TGTGCCAGCAGTTACTCCCAAGGACGCTACACAGATACGCAGTATTTT.

V usage is TRBV5-1 and J usage is TRBJ1-1; tentative D call: TRBD1 (6 bases). The V and J ends lost 1 base and 0 bases respectively, with 7 bases between them. CDR1 and CDR2 from the germline V gene are SGHRS and YFSETQ. The CDR3 covers 14 residues. As DNA, the CDR3 is TGCGCCAGCAGCTTGACAGGGTTGAACACTGAAGCTTTCTTT. Protein product: CASSLTGLNTEAFF.

The rearrangement uses TRBV5-1 and TRBJ1-3; unclear D gene. Trimming took off 0 bases at V and 3 bases at J, with 4 bases between the two ends. This CDR3 spans 13 amino acids. Germline CDR1 is SGHRS and CDR2 is YFSETQ. CDR3 nucleotide sequence: TGCGCCAGCAGCTTGGAGGATGGAAACACCATATATTTT. It specifies CASSLEDGNTIYF.

The chain employs TRBV6-5 and TRBJ1-5; D perhaps matches TRBD1 (5 bases). The CDR3 runs 15 residues. Trimming took off 6 bases at V and 0 bases at J, with 12 bases between the two ends. Germline V gives CDR1 MNHEY, CDR2 SVGAGI. CDR3 residues: CASRPLGASNQPQHF. The CDR3 coding sequence is TGTGCCAGCAGACCCTTAGGGGCTAGCAATCAGCCCCAGCATTTT.

The chain links TRBV11-3 to TRBJ2-2, with 10 bases fitting TRBD2. The V segment lost 5 bases and the J segment 3 bases; nucleotides outside the gene matches: 3. This CDR3 comprises 15 residues. The germline V gene encodes CDR1 SGHNT and CDR2 YENEEA. The CDR3 DNA follows: TGTGCCAGCAGCCCCAGCGGGGGGGACACCGGGGAGCTGTTTTTT. It specifies CASSPSGGDTGELFF.

A single count supports this clone. The rearrangement links TRBV28 to TRBJ1-5; 7 positions agree with TRBD1. Trimming cost V 0 bases and J 4 bases; bases outside gene matches: 6. This CDR3 contains 16 residues. Germline CDR1 is MDHEN and CDR2 is SYDVKM. The CDR3 DNA sequence: TGTGCCAGCAGTTTATGGGCAGGGGGTGGGAATCAGCCCCAGCATTTT. This gives the protein CASSLWAGGGNQPQHF. Full variable domain (remainder filled in from reference TRBV28 and TRBJ1-5): DVKVTQSSRYLVKRTGEKVFLECVQDMDHENMFWYRQDPGLGLRLIYFSYDVKMKEKGDIPEGYSVSREKKERFSLILESASTNQTSMYLCASSLWAGGGNQPQHFGDGTRLSIL.

This clone appeared once. The J gene is TRBJ1-2, the V gene TRBV19; 9 bases line up with TRBD1. The CDR3 is 17 amino acids. CDR1 is LNHDA, CDR2 SQIVND, per germline (reference sequence). The V and J ends lost 4 bases and 4 bases, in that order; junction bases with no gene match: 13. This CDR3 is CASSTRTGAQSGYGYTF. The CDR3 DNA is TGTGCCAGTAGTACCAGGACAGGGGCCCAATCAGGCTATGGCTACACCTTC.

The rearrangement uses TRBV30 and TRBJ1-1; perhaps TRBD1 as D (6 bases). This CDR3 has 15 amino acids. Trimming removed 1 base at V and 5 bases at J, with 17 bases between. Germline values: CDR1 GTSNPN, CDR2 SVGIG (reference sequence). DNA of the CDR3: TGTGCCTGGAGTGCCCTCCGGGGGGGGCTTACTGAAGCTTTCTTT. Its translation is CAWSALRGGLTEAFF.

Worth noting for this clone: Other DNA sequences from this sample encode an identical CDR3 as well. The CDR3 sequence: CASSQGDRGSYEQYF. In DNA form, the CDR3 reads TGCGCCAGCAGCCAAGGAGACAGGGGCTCCTACGAGCAGTACTTC. The chain has TRBV4-3 and TRBJ2-7; TRBD1 agrees at 8 bases. The V gene's germline CDR1 is LGHNA and CDR2 YSLEER. Trimming cost V 1 base and J 0 bases; bases outside gene matches: 2. The CDR3 covers 15 residues.

This sequence joins TRBV9 and TRBJ2-7; the match to TRBD1 covers 8 bases. The V and J ends lost 0 bases and 5 bases, in that order; junction bases with no gene match: 10. The CDR3 extends over 16 amino acids. Per germline, CDR1 SGDLS and CDR2 YYNGEE. The DNA of the CDR3 is TGTGCCAGCAGCGTAGCAGGCACAGGGGGAATCGACGAGCAGTACTTC. It encodes CASSVAGTGGIDEQYF. The whole variable domain, filled in from reference TRBV9 and TRBJ2-7, reads DSGVTQTPKHLITATGQRVTLRCSPRSGDLSVYWYQQSLDQGLQFLIQYYNGEERAKGNILERFSAQQFPDLHSELNLSSLELGDSALYFCASSVAGTGGIDEQYFGPGTRLTVT.

The V gene is TRBV14, the J gene TRBJ1-5, with no clear D. Germline CDR1 SGHDN, CDR2 FVKESK. V lost 7 bases to trimming and J lost 2 bases, with 12 bases between them. The CDR3 consists of 14 residues. For the CDR3, the DNA is TGTGCCAGCACTGAGACGGGTGGCAATCAGCCCCAGCATTTT. Protein: CASTETGGNQPQHF.

V gene TRBV20-1 combines with J gene TRBJ1-2, with D uncertain. CDR3 length equals 12 residues. The V and J ends lost 3 bases and 2 bases respectively, with 7 bases between them. Germline loops: CDR1 DFQATT, CDR2 SNEGSKA (reference sequence). CDR3 DNA: TGCAGTGCTAGTAGTGAAAACTATGGCTACACCTTC. The encoded protein is CSASSENYGYTF.

The chain carries TRBV20-1 and TRBJ1-5; a weak D match, TRBD1 (5 bases). Germline CDR1 is DFQATT and CDR2 is SNEGSKA (reference sequence). The CDR3 extends over 12 amino acids. Trimming removed 3 bases from V and 7 bases from J, with 10 bases in between. The CDR3 nucleotides are TGCAGTGCTAGTCACGGGGACCAGCCCCAGCATTTT. Translated, it gives CSASHGDQPQHF.

The rearrangement joins TRBV19 to TRBJ1-1; 7 nucleotides match TRBD1. V was clipped by 2 bases and J by 6 bases; unmatched bases: 6. The V gene's germline CDR1 is LNHDA and CDR2 SQIVND (reference sequence). The CDR3 is 14 residues long. This CDR3 is CASSIMHRGAEAFF. The CDR3 bases are TGTGCCAGTAGTATAATGCACAGGGGAGCTGAAGCTTTCTTT.

The chain recombines TRBV19 with TRBJ2-1, with 16 bases identical to TRBD2. The V and J ends lost 5 bases and 8 bases, in that order; junction bases with no gene match: 6. The CDR3 runs 16 residues. Germline-derived CDR1 and CDR2 are LNHDA and SQIVND (reference sequence). CDR3 DNA: TGTGCCAGTAGTGGGACTAGCGGGAGGGCCATCGATGAGCAGTTCTTC. Protein sequence: CASSGTSGRAIDEQFF.

The chain couples TRBV24-1 to TRBJ2-5; D perhaps matches TRBD1 (6 bases). The CDR3 sequence is 15 residues long. Germline-derived CDR1 and CDR2 are KGHDR and SFDVKD. V gave up 3 bases and J gave up 4 bases, with 14 bases separating them. The CDR3 sequence is CATSDQQGRGETQYF. The CDR3 DNA is TGTGCCACCAGTGATCAACAGGGCCGGGGAGAGACCCAGTACTTC.

The rearrangement joins TRBV7-6 to TRBJ1-1; TRBD1 might be the D (5 bases). Germline CDR1 reads SGHVS; CDR2 reads FNYEAQ. The CDR3 consists of 16 residues. Deletions cut 4 bases from V and 4 bases from J, with 19 bases between. In DNA, the CDR3 is TGTGCCAGCAGCTCCCTGAATATACCTAGGGGCACTGAAGCTTTCTTT. Translated, it gives CASSSLNIPRGTEAFF. Full variable domain (missing parts from reference TRBV7-6 and TRBJ1-1): GAGVSQSPRYKVTKRGQDVALRCDPISGHVSLYWYRQALGQGPEFLTYFNYEAQQDKSGLPNDRFSAERPEGSISTLTIQRTEQRDSAMYRCASSSLNIPRGTEAFFGQGTRLTVV.

Worth noting for this clone: Other DNA sequences from this sample encode an identical CDR3 as well. This chain connects TRBV5-4 to TRBJ2-5, with 9 positions matching TRBD1. There are 15 residues in the CDR3. The J segment lost 2 bases and the V segment lost 4 bases, leaving 6 bases of the junction unmatched. CDR1 is SGHNT and CDR2 is YYREEE in the germline V gene (reference sequence). CDR3: CASSPEGQGQETQYF. The DNA for the CDR3 is TGTGCCAGCAGCCCCGAAGGACAGGGGCAAGAGACCCAGTACTTC.

The genes are TRBV24-1 and TRBJ2-1, with 9 positions matching TRBD1. This CDR3 is built from 15 residues. Per the germline V gene, CDR1 is KGHDR and CDR2 is SFDVKD. Trimming took 3 bases from V and 9 from J; bases not matched to a gene: 8. The CDR3 DNA reads TGTGCCACCAGTGATCCCCGGGACAGGGTTAGTGAGCAGTTCTTC. Residues: CATSDPRDRVSEQFF.

Regarding this clone: The identical CDR3 is also encoded by other nucleotide sequences in the sample. The chain couples TRBV18 to TRBJ2-3; no clear D. The CDR3 consists of 12 residues. CDR1 and CDR2 from the germline V gene are KGHSH and LQKENI. V was cut by 1 base and J by 6 bases, with 5 bases left in between. The CDR3 nucleotides are TGTGCCAGCTCACCACTAGGGGATACGCAGTATTTT. It codes for CASSPLGDTQYF.

This sequence joins TRBV27 and TRBJ1-1, with 8 nucleotides matching TRBD1. J gave up 4 bases and V 5 bases, and 12 bases lay outside the gene matches. The CDR3 length is 16 residues. The V gene's germline CDR1 is MNHEY and CDR2 SMNVEV (reference sequence). This CDR3 reads CASSTRFGQGTTEAFF. In DNA, the CDR3 is TGTGCCAGCAGTACTAGGTTTGGACAGGGTACCACTGAAGCTTTCTTT.